This T cell receptor beta chain was sequenced in a study of cytomegalovirus exposure and HLA in healthy donors. In the study overall: Within an early data release were about 85 million unique TCRs drawn from HLA-typed donors. Points from the study as a whole: The presence/absence work took it that sequencing depth was about the same across donors. Reports showed the classifier diagnosing cytomegalovirus status with high specificity and sensitivity. An analysis that came later showed most CMV-associated TCR beta chains appearing HLA-restricted.

In regard to this clone: The antigen remains undetermined.

The PCR contained 60 Vbeta and 13 Jbeta primers. The protocol was immunoSEQ multiplex PCR, while the TCRdb copy is restricted to in-frame clones and leaves out a portion. The table has around 190,000 clones, around 84% seen once. The TCR sequence derives from a girl aged 2 to 9 in good health and CMV-seropositive. Sequencing was done on a sample of PBMCs.

The DNA for the CDR3 is TGCGCCAGCAGCTTGGCAGGGACTAGATCCCTGAATGAGCAGTTCTTC. Encoded protein: CASSLAGTRSLNEQFF. V usage is TRBV5-1 and J usage is TRBJ2-1; 8 nucleotides align to TRBD2. The ends lost 0 bases at V and 7 bases at J; junction bases unmatched: 9. Germline V gene data show CDR1 as SGHRS and CDR2 as YFSETQ. The CDR3 totals 16 residues.